Below, 9 T cell receptor beta chains from the same sample are listed, as sequenced in a study of T cells in Graves' hyperthyroidism and ophthalmopathy. Amplified TCR beta CDR3 regions came from RNA transcripts. The HTBI set primed first-round TCR CDR3 RT-PCR. TCRdb independently ran MiXCR on the multiplex PCR reads; one entry per CDR3 protein. The sample lists 550,000 to 700,000 distinct CDR3 sequences; around 46% were seen once. The sample was peripheral blood or thyroid tissue (not recorded which). All receptors come from an adult woman with Graves' disease, either hyperthyroidism or ophthalmopathy (not recorded which).

The CDR3 loop is CASSPGGGTGANVLTF. DNA of the CDR3: TGTGCCAGTAGTCCAGGGGGAGGCACTGGGGCCAACGTCCTGACTTTC. The rearrangement uses TRBV19 and TRBJ2-6, with D possibly TRBD1 on 7 matching bases. CDR1 is LNHDA and CDR2 is SQIVND in the germline V gene (reference sequence). With 5 bases removed from V and 2 bases from J, the gap between germline ends came to 13 bases. There are 16 residues in the CDR3. The full variable domain, with the rest looked up from reference TRBV19 and TRBJ2-6, is DGGITQSPKYLFRKEGQNVTLSCEQNLNHDAMYWYRQDPGQGLRLIYYSQIVNDFQKGDIAEGYSVSREKKESFPLTVTSAQKNPTAFYLCASSPGGGTGANVLTFGAGSRLTVL.

CDR3 sequence: CAISVGAYNSPLHF. The CDR3 DNA reads as TGTGCCATCAGTGTTGGGGCCTATAATTCACCCCTCCACTTT. The genes are TRBV10-3 and TRBJ1-6; D unclear. CDR3 length equals 14 residues. Germline V gene lookup returns CDR1 ENHRY and CDR2 SYGVKD. The germline V and J ends were trimmed by 4 bases and 2 bases, with 6 bases remaining between them.

The table lists this clonotype with many counts. The chain joins TRBV20-1 to TRBJ1-6; D unresolved. Trimming removed 0 bases at V and 3 bases at J, with 18 bases between. The CDR3 spans 18 residues. CDR1 is DFQATT, CDR2 SNEGSKA, per germline (reference sequence). The CDR3 DNA is TGCAGTGCTAGAGACCTACGCCCTGAAGGGATCTATAATTCACCCCTCCACTTT. This codes for CSARDLRPEGIYNSPLHF.

This clonotype was detected only once. The chain recombines TRBV20-1 with TRBJ1-1; 8 bases are shared with TRBD1. The V gene's germline CDR1 is DFQATT and CDR2 SNEGSKA (reference sequence). Trimming at V came to 2 bases and at J to 5 bases, leaving 7 bases not matched to a gene. The length of the CDR3 is 14 residues. The chain's CDR3 is CSARIPRQGTEAFF. DNA of the CDR3: TGCAGTGCTAGAATCCCGCGACAGGGGACTGAAGCTTTCTTT.

The rearrangement uses TRBV10-3 and TRBJ2-1; D possibly matches TRBD1 or TRBD2 (6 bases each). Deletions cut 4 bases from V and 7 bases from J, with 17 bases between. The germline gives CDR1 ENHRY, CDR2 SYGVKD. This CDR3 has 15 amino acids. The CDR3 DNA reads TGTGCCATCAGTGGCGGAGGGGGGTCTGGGAATGAGCAGTTCTTC. This sequence encodes CAISGGGGSGNEQFF.

This clonotype came up many times. V usage is TRBV4-1 and J usage is TRBJ2-7; the D call may be TRBD1 or TRBD2 (5 bases each). The CDR3 runs 15 residues. V was pared by 2 bases and J by 0 bases, with 11 bases between. Germline CDR1 reads MGHRA; CDR2 reads YSYEKL. For the CDR3, the DNA is TGCGCCAGCAGCCAAAATTGGGGGAGCTCCTACGAGCAGTACTTC. This sequence encodes CASSQNWGSSYEQYF.

The V call is TRBV7-9, the J call TRBJ1-1; D is perhaps TRBD1 (5 bases). Per the germline V gene, CDR1 is SEHNR and CDR2 is FQNEAQ (reference sequence). Trimming pared 4 bases from V and 6 bases from J, leaving 9 bases between. There are 12 residues in the CDR3. CDR3 residues: CASSSGIPEAFF. For the CDR3, the DNA is TGTGCCAGCAGCTCAGGGATCCCTGAAGCTTTCTTT. Drawing the rest from reference TRBV7-9 and TRBJ1-1, the complete variable domain is DTGVSQNPRHKITKRGQNVTFRCDPISEHNRLYWYRQTLGQGPEFLTYFQNEAQLEKSRLLSDRFSAERPKGSFSTLEIQRTEQGDSAMYLCASSSGIPEAFFGQGTRLTVV.

There are many counts of this clonotype. The rearrangement links TRBV6-1 to TRBJ2-5; no reliable D call. V lost 4 bases and J lost 4, with 10 bases in between. From germline, CDR1 is MNHNS and CDR2 SASEGT. The CDR3 has 13 amino acids. CDR3 nucleotides: TGTGCCAGCAGTGTTTATCTCGGAGAGACCCAGTACTTC. Translation gives CASSVYLGETQYF.

V is TRBV12-3 or TRBV12-4 and J is TRBJ1-1, with TRBD1 matching over 9 bases. The CDR3 spans 14 residues. V was clipped by 8 bases and J by 2 bases; unmatched bases: 6. This CDR3 reads CASGTGLGNTEAFF. CDR3 nucleotide sequence: TGTGCCAGCGGGACAGGGCTAGGAAACACTGAAGCTTTCTTT.